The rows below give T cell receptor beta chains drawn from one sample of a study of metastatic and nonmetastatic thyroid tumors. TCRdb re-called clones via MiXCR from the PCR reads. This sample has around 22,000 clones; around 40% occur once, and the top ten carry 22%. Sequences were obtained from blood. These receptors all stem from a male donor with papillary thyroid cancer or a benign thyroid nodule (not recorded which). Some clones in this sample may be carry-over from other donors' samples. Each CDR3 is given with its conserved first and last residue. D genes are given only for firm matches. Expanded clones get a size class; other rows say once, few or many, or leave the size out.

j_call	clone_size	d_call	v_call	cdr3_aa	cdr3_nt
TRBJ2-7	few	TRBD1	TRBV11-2	CASSFEGAYEQYF	TGTGCCAGCAGCTTTGAGGGGGCGTACGAGCAGTACTTC
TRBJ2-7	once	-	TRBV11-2	CASSLDRSEQYF	TGTGCCAGCAGCTTAGATCGGTCCGAGCAGTACTTC
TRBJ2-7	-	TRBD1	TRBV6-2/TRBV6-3	CASSGESGTGVHEQYF	TGTGCCAGCAGTGGAGAATCCGGGACAGGGGTCCACGAGCAGTACTTC
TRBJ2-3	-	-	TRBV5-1	CASSFGDTQYF	TGCGCCAGCAGCTTTGGAGATACGCAGTATTTT
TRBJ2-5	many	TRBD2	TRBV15	CATSNPVAGGETQYF	TGTGCCACCAGCAATCCGGTAGCGGGAGGGGAGACCCAGTACTTC
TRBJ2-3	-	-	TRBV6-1	CASTEGSSSTDTQYF	TGTGCCAGCACCGAAGGAAGCAGTTCCACAGATACGCAGTATTTT
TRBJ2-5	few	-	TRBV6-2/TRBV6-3	CASSPWTVQETQYF	TGTGCCAGCAGTCCTTGGACAGTTCAAGAGACCCAGTACTTC
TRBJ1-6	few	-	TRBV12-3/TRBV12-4	CASSLSEGSPLHF	TGTGCCAGCAGTTTAAGTGAAGGTTCACCCCTCCACTTT
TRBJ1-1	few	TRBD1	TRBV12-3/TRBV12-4	CASSPGQGVGTEAFF	TGTGCCAGCAGTCCCGGACAGGGAGTAGGCACTGAAGCTTTCTTT
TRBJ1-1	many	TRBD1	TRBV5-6	CASSFGTVYTEAFF	TGTGCCAGCAGCTTCGGGACAGTCTACACTGAAGCTTTCTTT
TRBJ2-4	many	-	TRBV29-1	CSVEGDGRIQYF	TGCAGCGTTGAAGGCGACGGTCGGATTCAGTACTTC
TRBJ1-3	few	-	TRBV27	CASSPGGNTIYF	TGTGCCAGCAGTCCGGGTGGAAACACCATATATTTT
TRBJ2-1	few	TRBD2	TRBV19	CASVTSGIHNEQFF	TGTGCCAGCGTTACTAGCGGGATACACAATGAGCAGTTCTTC
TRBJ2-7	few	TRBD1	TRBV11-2	CASSPDRGDFYEQYF	TGTGCCAGCAGCCCGGACAGGGGGGATTTTTACGAGCAGTACTTC
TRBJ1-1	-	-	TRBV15	CATSRVENTEAFF	TGTGCCACCAGTCGGGTCGAGAACACTGAAGCTTTCTTT
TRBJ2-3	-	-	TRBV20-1	CSATRFLPTTTDTQYF	TGCAGTGCTACCCGTTTCTTGCCAACTACCACAGATACGCAGTATTTT
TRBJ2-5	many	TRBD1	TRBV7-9	CASSLGQGFQETQYF	TGTGCCAGCAGCTTAGGACAGGGGTTCCAAGAGACCCAGTACTTC
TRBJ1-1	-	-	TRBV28	CASSSEGEAFF	TGTGCCAGCAGTTCAGAAGGTGAAGCTTTCTTT